The 2 T cell receptor beta chains in this list originate from one sample, sequenced in a study of immune evolution from preneoplasia to lung adenocarcinoma. Some clones are missing from TCRdb's copy, which holds only in-frame ones; the method was immunoSEQ multiplex PCR. The data hold over 30,000 clones, with about 73% observed a single time. Sequencing used FFPE invasive lung adenocarcinoma tissue. Source of these receptors: a person aged 55-75 years with lung adenocarcinoma.

The chain employs TRBV6-4 and TRBJ2-1, with 12 bases aligning to TRBD2. This CDR3 comprises 17 residues. Germline values: CDR1 MRHNA, CDR2 SNTAGT. V dropped 5 bases and J dropped 0; count of bases not matched to a gene: 5. CDR3 in DNA: TGTGCCAGCAGTCACGGACTAGCGGGATACTCCTACAATGAGCAGTTCTTC. Translating it yields CASSHGLAGYSYNEQFF.

The table lists this clone with a count of one. The V and J genes are TRBV7-2 and TRBJ1-2; a weak D match, TRBD1 (5 bases). The germline gives CDR1 SGHTA, CDR2 FQGNSA. The CDR3 runs 15 residues. V lost 5 bases and J lost 6, with 19 bases in between. The CDR3 here is CASSPSRGWGDGYTF. CDR3 nucleotide sequence: TGTGCCAGCAGCCCTAGTCGGGGTTGGGGGGATGGCTACACCTTC.